Each of the 27 T cell receptor beta chains below was sequenced from the same sample in a study of post-analysis software for immune sequencing data. Built from TCR beta cDNA, the libraries had unique molecular identifiers in them. One entry per CDR3 protein results from TCRdb running MiXCR on the PCR reads. The sample has under 650,000 distinct CDR3 sequences; roughly 45% are singletons. No antigen is known for these receptors. Findings and limits, study-wide: Higher frequency in patients than in controls was seen for about five TRBV segments, with TRBV5-6, TRBV5-1 and TRBV20-1 among them.

Sequenced sample: blood. The receptors derive from a girl aged 5 to 17 with multiple sclerosis.

The sample holds a few counts of this clonotype. Compared with germline, one end of the junction differs, possibly owing to a read error. The chain is built from TRBV12-3 or TRBV12-4 and TRBJ1-1; D call uncertain. The CDR3 extends over 13 amino acids. In nucleotides, the CDR3 is TGTGCTAGCAGCTTAAAGGGGAACACTGAAGCTTTCTTT. Translation: CASSLKGNTEAFF.

The sample holds many counts of this clonotype. The chain recombines TRBV29-1 with TRBJ2-1, with no clear D. This CDR3 region has 14 residues. V lost 5 bases and J 0 bases, leaving 11 bases between the germline ends. In germline, CDR1 is SQVTM, CDR2 ANQGSEA. For the CDR3, the DNA is TGCAGCGTTCCGAGCCGGGCCTCCTACAATGAGCAGTTCTTC. Amino acids: CSVPSRASYNEQFF.

The V and J genes are TRBV5-1 and TRBJ1-2; D gene uncertain. The V gene lost 4 bases and the J gene lost 6 bases, with 10 bases spanning the gap. The length of the CDR3 is 12 residues. Germline CDR1 is SGHRS and CDR2 is YFSETQ. The DNA for the CDR3 is TGCGCCAGCAGCAACGGACGGGATGGCTACACCTTC. This translates into CASSNGRDGYTF.

This chain joins TRBV10-1 and TRBJ2-5; 9 nucleotides match TRBD2. CDR1 is WNHNN, CDR2 SYGVQD, per germline (reference sequence). This CDR3 comprises 15 residues. V lost 4 bases to trimming and J lost 3 bases; unmatched junction nucleotides: 6. The CDR3 loop is CASSGLTSGKETQYF. DNA of the CDR3: TGCGCCAGCAGTGGATTGACTAGCGGAAAAGAGACCCAGTACTTC.

This clonotype occurred once. The chain couples TRBV10-3 to TRBJ1-3, with D uncertain. The V and J ends lost 2 bases and 0 bases respectively, with 8 bases between them. This CDR3 region has 15 residues. Germline V gene lookup returns CDR1 ENHRY and CDR2 SYGVKD. CDR3 in DNA: TGTGCCATCAGTGAGGGTGTGAGCTCTGGAAACACCATATATTTT. Translated: CAISEGVSSGNTIYF.

V and J are TRBV5-8 and TRBJ1-5; TRBD1 is a possible D gene (6 bases). Germline V gene data show CDR1 as SGHTS and CDR2 as YDEGEE. This CDR3 has 14 amino acids. Trimming took off 9 bases at V and 5 bases at J, with 18 bases between the two ends. The chain's CDR3 is CATKSGGRYQPQHF. CDR3 in DNA: TGTGCCACCAAGTCGGGGGGCCGGTATCAGCCCCAGCATTTT.

This clonotype was seen a few times. The chain couples TRBV12-3 or TRBV12-4 to TRBJ2-7, with 9 bases lining up with TRBD2. The assigned J gene may be wrong: the sequence end matches TRBJ2-5 better. The CDR3 runs 14 residues. CDR3 DNA sequence: TGTGCCAGCAGTTTGCGGGAGGGCCGGAAGACCCAGTACTTC. Encoded protein: CASSLREGRKTQYF.

V gene TRBV7-9 combines with J gene TRBJ2-5, with D possibly called TRBD1 or TRBD2 (6 bases each). The V and J ends lost 6 bases and 2 bases respectively, with 25 bases between them. The germline V gene has CDR1 SEHNR and CDR2 FQNEAQ (reference sequence). The CDR3 contains 18 residues. As DNA, the CDR3 is TGTGCCAGCAGTCCAACCCGGGGGCCCAACAGGAGGCAAGAGACCCAGTACTTC. This translates into CASSPTRGPNRRQETQYF. The whole variable domain, filled in from reference TRBV7-9 and TRBJ2-5, reads DTGVSQNPRHKITKRGQNVTFRCDPISEHNRLYWYRQTLGQGPEFLTYFQNEAQLEKSRLLSDRFSAERPKGSFSTLEIQRTEQGDSAMYLCASSPTRGPNRRQETQYFGPGTRLLVL.

The chain is built from TRBV10-3 and TRBJ1-2, with 11 bases identical to TRBD1. The CDR3 runs 15 residues. Germline V gene sequence: CDR1 ENHRY, CDR2 SYGVKD. V was pared by 6 bases and J by 1 base, with 4 bases of the junction left unmatched. DNA of the CDR3: TGTGCCATCAGGCAGGGGACAGGGGGTAACTATGGCTACACCTTC. Translating gives CAIRQGTGGNYGYTF.

This clonotype was seen once. Germline and junction disagree at one end, which may indicate a read error. The chain carries TRBV30 and TRBJ2-5, with a possible D match to TRBD1 (6 bases). The CDR3 consists of 12 residues. Germline lookup yields CDR1 GTSNPN and CDR2 SVGIG (reference sequence). The CDR3 here is CAWSRGQEAQYF. Here the CDR3 DNA reads TGTGCCTGGAGCAGGGGTCAAGAGGCCCAGTACTTC.

There are a few counts of this clonotype. This rearrangement joins TRBV6-5 to TRBJ1-4; perhaps TRBD1 as D (5 bases). The V gene's germline CDR1 is MNHEY and CDR2 SVGAGI. CDR3 length: 12 amino acids. Trimming shortened V by 7 bases and J by 3 bases, and 6 bases separated the two germline ends. The DNA for the CDR3 is TGTGCCAGCAAGGGGCCTAATGAAAAACTGTTTTTT. Translated: CASKGPNEKLFF.

This sequence joins TRBV7-9 and TRBJ2-4; TRBD1 matches at 8 bases. The DNA matches TRBJ2-7 better at its end, which makes the J call doubtful. CDR3 length: 15 amino acids. Germline CDR1 reads SEHNR; CDR2 reads FQNEAQ (reference sequence). The CDR3, as DNA: TGTGCCAGCAGCTTAGGACAGGGGATCATCTACGAGCAGTACTTC. Translating it yields CASSLGQGIIYEQYF.

The chain combines TRBV12-3 or TRBV12-4 with TRBJ2-4; D is perhaps TRBD2 (5 bases). This CDR3 region has 17 residues. Trimming took off 5 bases at V and 0 bases at J, with 17 bases between the two ends. CDR3 DNA sequence: TGTGCCAGCAGTCCCTCCGGAGGTAGCGCAGCCAAAAACATTCAGTACTTC. This codes for CASSPSGGSAAKNIQYF.

This clonotype was counted only a few times. This sequence joins TRBV10-3 and TRBJ2-6, with a possible D match to TRBD2 (5 bases). There are 16 residues in the CDR3. Germline CDR1 ENHRY, CDR2 SYGVKD. Between the trimmed V and J ends, which lost 3 bases and 3 bases, there was a span of 12 bases. The DNA of the CDR3 is TGTGCCATCAGTGATCCTACTAGAAGTGGGGCCAACGTCCTGACTTTC. It encodes CAISDPTRSGANVLTF.

There are many counts of this clonotype. CDR3: CASSLDRDTEAFF. DNA of the CDR3: TGTGCCAGCAGCTTAGACAGAGACACTGAAGCTTTCTTT. V and J are TRBV7-2 and TRBJ1-1; D remains ambiguous. With 1 base removed from V and 3 bases from J, the gap between germline ends came to 6 bases. This CDR3 is 13 amino acids long. Germline assignment: CDR1 SGHTA and CDR2 FQGNSA.

The V call is TRBV14, the J call TRBJ1-2, with D unclear. The V end was cut by 1 base, the J end by 3 bases, with 18 bases between. The germline V gene has CDR1 SGHDN and CDR2 FVKESK. The CDR3 consists of 17 residues. DNA of the CDR3: TGTGCCAGCAGCCAAGGTTTTAAAGGTGCCGCTCACTATGGCTACACCTTC. As protein: CASSQGFKGAAHYGYTF.

This sequence joins TRBV5-1 and TRBJ2-1; D is perhaps TRBD2 (6 bases). This CDR3 comprises 12 residues. Germline V gene lookup returns CDR1 SGHRS and CDR2 YFSETQ. V was trimmed by 5 bases and J by 7 bases, leaving 10 bases between them. CDR3 sequence: CASSGAGNEQFF. CDR3 DNA sequence: TGCGCCAGCAGTGGGGCGGGAAATGAGCAGTTCTTC. The full variable domain, with the rest looked up from reference TRBV5-1 and TRBJ2-1, is KAGVTQTPRYLIKTRGQQVTLSCSPISGHRSVSWYQQTPGQGLQFLFEYFSETQRNKGNFPGRFSGRQFSNSRSEMNVSTLELGDSALYLCASSGAGNEQFFGPGTRLTVL.

For this clonotype: Sequence at one end of the junction differs from germline and may be a read error. This sequence joins TRBV7-3 and TRBJ1-5; D gene uncertain. The CDR3 runs to 13 residues. Germline V gene data show CDR1 as SGHTA and CDR2 as FQGTGA. CDR3: CASSLTSNQPQHF. The CDR3 DNA follows: TGTGCTAGCAGCTTAACTAGCAATCAGCCCCAGCATTTT. Drawing the rest from reference TRBV7-3 and TRBJ1-5, the complete variable domain is GAGVSQTPSNKVTEKGKYVELRCDPISGHTALYWYRQSLGQGPEFLIYFQGTGAADDSGLPNDRFFAVRPEGSVSTLKIQRTERGDSAVYLCASSLTSNQPQHFGDGTRLSIL.

This clonotype was seen repeatedly, ten times or more. The chain links TRBV29-1 to TRBJ2-7; no firm D call. V shed 5 bases and J shed 6 bases, with 17 bases lying between them. The germline gives CDR1 SQVTM, CDR2 ANQGSEA. CDR3 length equals 13 residues. CDR3 DNA: TGCAGCGTTTCCGGGCCCCCCGAAGCCGAGCAGTACTTC. Translated: CSVSGPPEAEQYF.

This clonotype appeared a few times. This chain uses TRBV5-1 with TRBJ2-1; TRBD2 aligns across 7 bases. The CDR3 is 16 residues long. With V trimmed by 0 bases and J by 3 bases, 6 bases remained unmatched. Per germline, CDR1 SGHRS and CDR2 YFSETQ. The CDR3 region has the DNA TGCGCCAGCAGCTTGGCCTCGGGGGGTAACTACAATGAGCAGTTCTTC. This sequence encodes CASSLASGGNYNEQFF.

On this clonotype: A junction boundary mismatches the germline segment, possibly from a read error. This chain links TRBV6-2 or TRBV6-3 with TRBJ2-7; maybe TRBD1 (6 bases). The CDR3 loop spans 14 amino acids. Germline-derived CDR1 and CDR2 are MNHEY and SVGEGT. DNA for the CDR3: TGTGCCAGCGGTTACTATCGGACAGACTACGAGCAGTACTTC. Translating gives CASGYYRTDYEQYF.

The chain carries TRBV20-1 and TRBJ1-5; 7 nucleotides align to TRBD1. This CDR3 is built from 14 residues. CDR1 is DFQATT, CDR2 SNEGSKA, per germline (reference sequence). Trimming at V came to 4 bases and at J to 5 bases, leaving 8 bases not matched to a gene. CDR3 sequence reads: CSATRGTEDQPQHF. CDR3 coding DNA: TGCAGTGCTACCAGAGGGACAGAAGATCAGCCCCAGCATTTT.

This rearrangement joins TRBV2 to TRBJ2-3; 11 bases are shared with TRBD1. This CDR3 has 15 residues. Germline trimming cut 10 bases from V and 5 bases from J; bases unmatched to any gene: 11. Germline assignment: CDR1 SNHLY and CDR2 FYNNEI. The CDR3 protein is CATLPRDRGRDTQYF. The DNA of the CDR3 is TGTGCCACCTTGCCCCGGGACAGGGGGAGAGATACGCAGTATTTT.

The chain combines TRBV20-1 with TRBJ2-7; TRBD1 aligns across 9 bases. J lost 4 bases, V lost 3 bases, and 4 bases had no gene match. The germline CDR1 and CDR2 sequences are DFQATT and SNEGSKA (reference sequence). The length of the CDR3 is 13 residues. The CDR3 DNA reads TGCAGTGCTAGGGGACAGGGAGGTTACGAGCAGTACTTC. Protein sequence: CSARGQGGYEQYF.

This clonotype occurred a few times. V gene TRBV12-3 or TRBV12-4 combines with J gene TRBJ1-2; D remains ambiguous. V was shortened by 7 bases and J by 8 bases, with 14 bases between the two germline ends. The CDR3 is 12 amino acids. The CDR3 sequence is CASISPGGGYTF. Written as DNA, the CDR3 is TGTGCCAGCATTTCTCCTGGAGGGGGCTACACCTTC.

There are many counts of this clonotype. This may arise from a read error, as a much more abundant clone is one base away. V and J are TRBV25-1 and TRBJ2-5, with TRBD1 matching over 9 bases. This CDR3 spans 14 amino acids. From germline, CDR1 is MGHDK and CDR2 SYGVNS. Trimming cost V 6 bases and J 5 bases; bases outside gene matches: 7. The CDR3 sequence: CASRDRGSFETQYF. The CDR3 DNA follows: TGTGCCAGCAGGGACAGGGGATCGTTTGAGACCCAGTACTTC.

The chain is built from TRBV7-3 and TRBJ1-1; a possible D gene is TRBD1 (5 bases). This CDR3 is built from 13 residues. V was cut by 5 bases and J by 2 bases, with 9 bases left in between. Germline CDR1 SGHTA, CDR2 FQGTGA. The CDR3 region has the DNA TGTGCCAGCAGCACTGACAGTAACACTGAAGCTTTCTTT. Its translation is CASSTDSNTEAFF.